This note documents a single T cell receptor beta chain sequence. This specimen belongs to a study of CD8 T cells in Susac syndrome. Study background: There were over 5 sequenced Susac syndrome patients with active disease and eight or nine in remission.

Blood CD8+ and CD4+ T cells underwent high-throughput TCR beta sequencing. Random hexamers served to reverse transcribe roughly 0.45 to 1 ug RNA. TCR beta CDR3 was amplified by immunoSEQ covering 54 Vbeta and 13 Jbeta. MiXCR, applied by TCRdb to the immunoSEQ multiplex PCR reads, yields one record per CDR3 protein. This sample has about 150,000 distinct CDR3 sequences, with approximately 95% found just once. The sequence was collected from a human donor with Susac syndrome. The specimen was CD4+ T cells from PBMCs.

CDR3 amino acids: CSVGTGGSTGELFF. CDR3 DNA sequence: TGCAGCGTCGGGACAGGGGGCAGCACCGGGGAGCTGTTTTTT. The V gene is TRBV29-1, the J gene TRBJ2-2, with 12 bases aligning to TRBD1. Germline V gene sequence: CDR1 SQVTM, CDR2 ANQGSEA. V shed 6 bases, J shed 4 bases, and the junction held 3 bases outside the gene matches. The CDR3 sequence is 14 residues long.